What follows are 28 T cell receptor beta chains derived from one specimen sequenced in a study of blood T cell repertoires in COVID-19. Repertoires were generated with immunoSEQ multiplex PCR, while TCRdb's copy carries only in-frame clones and drops some. The sample has under 10,000 clones, 75% to 95% seen once. Material: peripheral blood. These TCRs come from a woman between 50 and 59 years old with active COVID-19.

The chain combines TRBV19 with TRBJ2-2; D remains ambiguous. The CDR3 has 14 residues. V was clipped by 4 bases and J by 1 base, with 7 bases between them. Germline loops: CDR1 LNHDA, CDR2 SQIVND (reference sequence). The chain's CDR3 is CASSTLENTGELFF. The DNA of the CDR3 is TGTGCCAGTAGTACCCTAGAGAACACCGGGGAGCTGTTTTTT. The whole variable domain, filled in from reference TRBV19 and TRBJ2-2, reads DGGITQSPKYLFRKEGQNVTLSCEQNLNHDAMYWYRQDPGQGLRLIYYSQIVNDFQKGDIAEGYSVSREKKESFPLTVTSAQKNPTAFYLCASSTLENTGELFFGEGSRLTVL.

The chain joins TRBV28 to TRBJ1-6; TRBD1 is a possible D gene (5 bases). Between the trimmed V and J ends, which lost 2 bases and 5 bases, there was a span of 13 bases. The V gene's germline CDR1 is MDHEN and CDR2 SYDVKM. The CDR3 length is 16 residues. The CDR3 nucleotides are TGTGCCAGCAGTTTACGTGGGGGACTTAATAATTCACCCCTCCACTTT. Translation gives CASSLRGGLNNSPLHF.

V usage is TRBV28 and J usage is TRBJ2-2; D not certain. CDR1 MDHEN and CDR2 SYDVKM come from the germline V gene. Trimming cost V 4 bases and J 10 bases, with 10 bases left between them. CDR3 length: 12 amino acids. CDR3 coding DNA: TGTGCCAGCAGTTCAGGTTCCGCGGAGCTGTTTTTT. This translates into CASSSGSAELFF.

The rearrangement joins TRBV5-1 to TRBJ1-4; 11 nucleotides line up with TRBD1. Per the germline V gene, CDR1 is SGHRS and CDR2 is YFSETQ. The CDR3 runs to 16 residues. Unmatched junction bases numbered 11, after V lost 4 bases and J lost 9 bases. The CDR3 protein is CASSLRAGQGGQKLFF. CDR3 bases: TGCGCCAGCAGCCTCCGGGCGGGACAGGGGGGGCAAAAACTGTTTTTT.

J is TRBJ2-7 and V is TRBV7-9; D remains ambiguous. Trimming left V 4 bases short and J 4 bases short, with 5 bases between. Germline V lookup: CDR1 SEHNR, CDR2 FQNEAQ (reference sequence). CDR3 length equals 11 residues. The CDR3 bases are TGTGCCAGCAGCTCTCAGTACGAGCAGTACTTC. It translates to CASSSQYEQYF.

V usage is TRBV7-3 and J usage is TRBJ2-2; 10 bases agree with TRBD2. CDR1 is SGHTA, CDR2 FQGTGA, per germline. V was clipped by 1 base and J by 6 bases; unmatched bases: 2. The CDR3 runs to 15 residues. The CDR3 DNA follows: TGTGCCAGCAGCTTAAGAGCGGGAGGGCCCGGGGAGCTGTTTTTT. Translating it yields CASSLRAGGPGELFF. Filled out from reference TRBV7-3 and TRBJ2-2, the complete variable domain reads GAGVSQTPSNKVTEKGKYVELRCDPISGHTALYWYRQSLGQGPEFLIYFQGTGAADDSGLPNDRFFAVRPEGSVSTLKIQRTERGDSAVYLCASSLRAGGPGELFFGEGSRLTVL.

The V and J genes are TRBV3-1 (or the pseudogene TRBV3-2) and TRBJ1-1; D may be TRBD1 (5 bases). CDR3 length: 14 amino acids. Germline CDR1 is LGHDT and CDR2 is YNNKEL (reference sequence). Trimming cost V 4 bases and J 6 bases, with 15 bases left between them. The CDR3 DNA follows: TGTGCCAGCAGCCCCCTCCAGGGAAACGCTGAAGCTTTCTTT. This gives the protein CASSPLQGNAEAFF.

V is TRBV5-4 and J is TRBJ2-3, with 12 bases fitting TRBD2. Unmatched junction bases numbered 2, after V lost 3 bases and J lost 0 bases. There are 16 residues in the CDR3. Germline CDR1 is SGHNT and CDR2 is YYREEE (reference sequence). The CDR3 DNA reads TGTGCCAGCAGCTCCGGGACTAGCGGGAGCACAGATACGCAGTATTTT. It yields the protein CASSSGTSGSTDTQYF.

The V and J genes are TRBV28 and TRBJ2-5; weak D call: TRBD2 (6 bases). The CDR3 totals 17 residues. Germline assignment: CDR1 MDHEN and CDR2 SYDVKM. V lost 6 bases to trimming and J lost 0 bases, with 20 bases between them. CDR3 region: CASSPRSGTQYQETQYF. CDR3 DNA sequence: TGTGCCAGCAGCCCTAGGTCCGGGACTCAGTACCAAGAGACCCAGTACTTC.

The CDR3 nucleotides are TGTGCCAGCAGCTTGGTTAGAGCCGGGCCCCTCCACTTT. Its protein is CASSLVRAGPLHF. The genes are TRBV11-1 and TRBJ1-6; D not resolved. V lost 3 bases, J lost 13 bases, and 13 bases lay in between. Germline loops: CDR1 SGHAT, CDR2 FQDESV (reference sequence). The length of the CDR3 is 13 residues.

The chain employs TRBV12-3 or TRBV12-4 and TRBJ2-5; D is perhaps TRBD1 (6 bases). Trimming pared 5 bases from V and 2 bases from J, leaving 9 bases between. The CDR3 length is 13 residues. The CDR3 here is CASSPGTQETQYF. In DNA, the CDR3 is TGTGCCAGCAGTCCGGGGACACAAGAGACCCAGTACTTC.

This clone was observed a single time. The rearrangement links TRBV21-1 to TRBJ1-2; the table's D call, TRBD1, has no DNA check behind it. TRBV21-1 is labeled a pseudogene. CDR3 size: 12 residues. The CDR3 is CASSRQKTGYTF. CDR3 sequence (DNA): TGTGCCAGCAGCAGACAAAAGACTGGCTACACCTTC.

J is TRBJ2-7 and V is TRBV5-6, with D hard to call. There are 15 residues in the CDR3. CDR1 SGHDT and CDR2 YYEEEE come from the germline V gene. V was clipped by 0 bases and J by 0 bases, with 10 bases between them. CDR3 sequence (DNA): TGTGCCAGCAGCTTGGCCAACAGACCCTCCTACGAGCAGTACTTC. This translates into CASSLANRPSYEQYF.

The chain uses TRBV3-1 (or the pseudogene TRBV3-2) and TRBJ2-5, with D uncertain. The germline V gene encodes CDR1 LGHDT and CDR2 YNNKEL (reference sequence). V was cut by 2 bases and J by 2 bases, with 6 bases left in between. The CDR3 runs 13 residues. The CDR3 bases are TGTGCCAGCAGCCAACGTACACAAGAGACCCAGTACTTC. It yields the protein CASSQRTQETQYF.

The CDR3 here is CASSPIAGEYNEQFF. DNA for the CDR3: TGCGCCAGCAGCCCAATCGCGGGGGAATACAATGAGCAGTTCTTC. V gene TRBV5-1 combines with J gene TRBJ2-1; 7 bases agree with TRBD2. This CDR3 comprises 15 residues. Germline assignment: CDR1 SGHRS and CDR2 YFSETQ. With 4 bases clipped from V and 4 bases from J, the junction kept 8 bases outside the gene matches.

This chain joins TRBV24-1 and TRBJ2-2; 7 bases are a match to TRBD2. Per the germline V gene, CDR1 is KGHDR and CDR2 is SFDVKD. The CDR3 is 15 amino acids. Trimming cost V 3 bases and J 4 bases; bases outside gene matches: 4. The CDR3 nucleotides are TGTGCCACCAGTGATGCGGGAGTGGTCACCGGGGAGCTGTTTTTT. This codes for CATSDAGVVTGELFF.

V is TRBV5-1 and J is TRBJ2-5; 8 bases are shared with TRBD1. The CDR3 sequence is 15 residues long. The V gene end was trimmed by 6 bases and the J gene end by 1 base; junction bases not matched to a gene: 8. Germline loops: CDR1 SGHRS, CDR2 YFSETQ. CDR3 amino acids: CASKILGQAQETQYF. As DNA, the CDR3 is TGCGCCAGCAAGATTCTGGGACAGGCCCAAGAGACCCAGTACTTC.

V usage is TRBV7-9 and J usage is TRBJ1-1; D unclear. Germline V CDR1 and CDR2: SEHNR, FQNEAQ (reference sequence). V was trimmed by 0 bases and J by 6 bases, leaving 5 bases between them. This CDR3 is 12 amino acids long. The CDR3 reads CASSLATPEAFF. The CDR3, as DNA: TGTGCCAGCAGCTTAGCCACACCTGAAGCTTTCTTT.

The chain combines TRBV11-1 with TRBJ1-1; D unclear. In germline, CDR1 is SGHAT, CDR2 FQDESV (reference sequence). V shed 5 bases and J shed 1 base, with 8 bases lying between them. CDR3 length: 13 residues. CDR3 in DNA: TGTGCCAGCAGCCGCGGAAGGAACACTGAAGCTTTCTTT. Translation gives CASSRGRNTEAFF. The full variable domain, with the rest looked up from reference TRBV11-1 and TRBJ1-1, is EAEVAQSPRYKITEKSQAVAFWCDPISGHATLYWYRQILGQGPELLVQFQDESVVDDSQLPKDRFSAERLKGVDSTLKIQPAELGDSAMYLCASSRGRNTEAFFGQGTRLTVV.

This chain joins TRBV5-5 and TRBJ2-7, with TRBD2 identical over 11 bases. Germline CDR1 reads SGHKS; CDR2 reads YYEKEE (reference sequence). V gave up 4 bases and J gave up 2 bases; unmatched junction bases: 5. The CDR3 has 15 residues. The CDR3 sequence is CASSHTSGRTYEQYF. CDR3 DNA: TGTGCCAGCAGCCATACTAGCGGGAGAACCTACGAGCAGTACTTC.

This chain links TRBV29-1 with TRBJ2-3; 7 bases fit TRBD2. V lost 3 bases to trimming and J lost 6 bases; unmatched junction nucleotides: 6. This CDR3 region has 13 residues. Germline assignment: CDR1 SQVTM and CDR2 ANQGSEA. As DNA, the CDR3 is TGCAGCGTTGACAGCGGGAAACGTGATACGCAGTATTTT. Translated, it gives CSVDSGKRDTQYF.

For this clone: The junction departs from germline at one end; a sequencing error may be responsible. The sample carries other DNA sequences with the same CDR3. This sequence joins TRBV4-1 and TRBJ2-2; no reliable D call. Germline lookup yields CDR1 MGHRA and CDR2 YSYEKL. This CDR3 is built from 14 residues. This chain's CDR3 is CASSQGVSTGELFF. DNA of the CDR3: TGTGCCAGCAGCCAAGGAGTGAGCACCGGGGAGCTGTTTTTT.

The chain combines TRBV13 with TRBJ2-5, with TRBD2 matching 7 bases. The CDR3 is 13 amino acids. Trimming cost V 5 bases and J 9 bases; bases outside gene matches: 9. Germline values: CDR1 PRHDT, CDR2 FYEKMQ (reference sequence). CDR3 in DNA: TGTGCCAGCAGCCTAGCGGAAGAGGTGGCCCAGTACTTC. Its translation is CASSLAEEVAQYF.

This clone was recorded once. V gene TRBV30 combines with J gene TRBJ2-5, with 12 bases matching TRBD2. Germline lookup yields CDR1 GTSNPN and CDR2 SVGIG (reference sequence). This CDR3 has 15 amino acids. The V segment lost 1 base and the J segment 5 bases; nucleotides outside the gene matches: 5. In DNA, the CDR3 is TGTGCCTGGAGTGGGACTAGCGGGATGGAGGAGACCCAGTACTTC. Translating gives CAWSGTSGMEETQYF.

The chain combines TRBV6-6 with TRBJ1-5; possibly TRBD1 for D (5 bases). Germline V gene data show CDR1 as MNHNY and CDR2 as SVGAGI (reference sequence). V lost 5 bases and J lost 0, with 8 bases in between. The CDR3 has 14 residues. CDR3 amino acids: CASSPDSSNQPQHF. The DNA of the CDR3 is TGTGCCAGCAGTCCCGACAGTAGCAATCAGCCCCAGCATTTT.

The rearrangement links TRBV5-1 to TRBJ2-7; 7 positions match TRBD1. V lost 0 bases to trimming and J lost 5 bases; unmatched junction nucleotides: 8. The CDR3 contains 15 residues. CDR1 and CDR2 from the germline V gene are SGHRS and YFSETQ. The CDR3 loop reads CASSLAIQGFHEQYF. For the CDR3, the DNA is TGCGCCAGCAGCTTGGCCATACAGGGGTTCCACGAGCAGTACTTC. Based on the CDR3 plus reference TRBV5-1 and TRBJ2-7, the full variable domain is KAGVTQTPRYLIKTRGQQVTLSCSPISGHRSVSWYQQTPGQGLQFLFEYFSETQRNKGNFPGRFSGRQFSNSRSEMNVSTLELGDSALYLCASSLAIQGFHEQYFGPGTRLTVT.

The chain is built from TRBV7-9 and TRBJ1-4; D ambiguous. The germline V gene encodes CDR1 SEHNR and CDR2 FQNEAQ (reference sequence). There are 13 residues in the CDR3. The V end was cut by 0 bases, the J end by 8 bases, with 7 bases between. DNA for the CDR3: TGTGCCAGCAGCTTAGCGGCGACAGAAAAACTGTTTTTT. It encodes CASSLAATEKLFF.

The chain joins TRBV6-5 to TRBJ2-7; TRBD1 matches at 7 bases. This CDR3 comprises 14 residues. V was pared by 6 bases and J by 2 bases, with 7 bases of the junction left unmatched. Germline V gene sequence: CDR1 MNHEY, CDR2 SVGAGI. The CDR3 DNA sequence: TGTGCCAGCAGATCGACAGGGACCACCTACGAGCAGTACTTC. This translates into CASRSTGTTYEQYF.